The source of this T cell receptor beta chain is a study of radiotherapy plus CTLA-4 blockade in lung cancer. Study-wide context: Of the patients, roughly 17% showed objective responses and 31% attained disease control.

Repertoires were generated with immunoSEQ multiplex PCR, while TCRdb's copy carries only in-frame clones and drops some. The table lists more than 75,000 clones, approximately 80% of them singletons. Overall study results and limits: Among reported predictors of response, early blood T cell clone dynamics with interferon-beta performed best. Peripheral blood showed expansion of tumor-derived TCR clones after radiotherapy and ipilimumab.

The CDR3 spans 16 residues. Between the trimmed V and J ends, which lost 1 base and 2 bases, there was a span of 14 bases. In germline, CDR1 is MNHNY, CDR2 SVGAGI (reference sequence). Points on this clone: Antigen specificity is unknown.

Those with chemo-refractory metastatic non-small-cell lung cancer were treated with focal radiation combined with CTLA-4 blockade using ipilimumab. This chain uses TRBV6-6 with TRBJ2-5; D perhaps matches TRBD2 (5 bases). The TCR was taken from a human donor with non-small cell lung cancer that progressed on radiotherapy plus ipilimumab. This sample comprised peripheral blood, obtained from a patient treated with radiotherapy plus ipilimumab. CDR3 region: CASSYLPSPQQETQYF. In nucleotides, the CDR3 is TGTGCCAGCAGTTACTTACCTAGCCCGCAACAAGAGACCCAGTACTTC.